These 5 T cell receptor beta chains originate from one sample sequenced in a study of T cell responses to AZD1222 COVID-19 vaccine. Measured with immunoSEQ multiplex PCR; TCRdb has only the in-frame clones, and not every one. The table includes 100,000 to 150,000 clones, around 88% detected once. The starting material was peripheral blood, obtained on day 0 of MenACWY control vaccination. Receptors were obtained from an adult in good health.

The chain links TRBV7-9 to TRBJ2-7; no firm D call. Germline V gives CDR1 SEHNR, CDR2 FQNEAQ (reference sequence). Trimming took 4 bases from V and 3 from J, leaving 7 bases between them. This CDR3 region has 12 residues. In DNA, the CDR3 is TGTGCCAGCAGCTCCGGGTACTACGAGCAGTACTTC. It is translated as CASSSGYYEQYF.

The chain employs TRBV9 and TRBJ1-6; 7 positions match TRBD1. V lost 0 bases, J lost 4 bases, and 1 base stayed unmatched. The germline CDR1 and CDR2 sequences are SGDLS and YYNGEE. The CDR3 is 15 amino acids. CDR3 DNA sequence: TGTGCCAGCAGCGTAGACAGGGGTTATAATTCACCCCTCCACTTT. It translates to CASSVDRGYNSPLHF.

The chain recombines TRBV7-9 with TRBJ2-1; D remains unclear. The CDR3 contains 16 residues. The germline gives CDR1 SEHNR, CDR2 FQNEAQ (reference sequence). With 4 bases removed from V and 0 bases from J, the gap between germline ends came to 13 bases. This CDR3 reads CASSYRTSSSYNEQFF. Here the CDR3 DNA reads TGTGCCAGCAGCTACCGGACCTCAAGCTCCTACAATGAGCAGTTCTTC.

The chain uses TRBV6-1 and TRBJ1-5; D unresolved. The CDR3 loop spans 14 amino acids. Germline values: CDR1 MNHNS, CDR2 SASEGT. V gave up 3 bases and J gave up 0 bases, with 6 bases separating them. As DNA, the CDR3 is TGTGCCAGCAGTGACAGCTATAGCAATCAGCCCCAGCATTTT. Amino acids: CASSDSYSNQPQHF.

In this sample, this clone turned up a few times. The chain carries TRBV13 and TRBJ2-7; 8 bases line up with TRBD1. The CDR3 has 14 amino acids. J lost 6 bases, V lost 5 bases, and 9 bases had no gene match. CDR1 is PRHDT and CDR2 is FYEKMQ in the germline V gene (reference sequence). DNA for the CDR3: TGTGCCAGCAGCCCCGAGGACAGGGCGACCGAGCAGTACTTC. Protein sequence: CASSPEDRATEQYF.